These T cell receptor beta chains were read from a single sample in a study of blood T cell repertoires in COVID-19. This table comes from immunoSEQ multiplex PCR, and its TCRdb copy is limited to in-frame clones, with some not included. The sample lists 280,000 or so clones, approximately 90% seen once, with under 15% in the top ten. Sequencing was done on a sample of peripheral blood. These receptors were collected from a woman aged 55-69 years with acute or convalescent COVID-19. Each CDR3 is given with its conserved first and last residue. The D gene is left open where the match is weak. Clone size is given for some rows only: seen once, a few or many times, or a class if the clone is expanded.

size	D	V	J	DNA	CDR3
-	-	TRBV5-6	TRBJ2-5	TGTGCCAGCGGGCCTCCCCCTGGCGAGACCCAGTACTTC	CASGPPPGETQYF
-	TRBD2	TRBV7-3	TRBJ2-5	TGTGCCAGCAGCCCTCGGGGGAGCGGGGGGGCAGAGACCCAGTACTTC	CASSPRGSGGAETQYF
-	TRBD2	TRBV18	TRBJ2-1	TGTGCCAGCTCGCTCGGGACTAGCGGAAACAATGAGCAGTTCTTC	CASSLGTSGNNEQFF
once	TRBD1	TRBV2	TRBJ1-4	TGTGCCAGCAGGGACAGGGGGCGAATCGGTGAAAAACTGTTTTTT	CASRDRGRIGEKLFF
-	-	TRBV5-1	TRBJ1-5	TGCGCCAGCAGCTGGGACGGGACAAATAATCAGCCCCAGCATTTT	CASSWDGTNNQPQHF
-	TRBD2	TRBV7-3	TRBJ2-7	TGTGCCAGCAGCCCGGGGACTAGCGGGGGAAACGAGCAGTACTTC	CASSPGTSGGNEQYF
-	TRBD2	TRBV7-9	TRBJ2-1	TGTGCCAGCAGCTCTACGGGGGGGCGGTACAATGAGCAGTTCTTC	CASSSTGGRYNEQFF
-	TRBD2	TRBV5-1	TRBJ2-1	TGCGCCAGCAGCCAGACTAGCGGGGGGGCCTCCTACAATGAGCAGTTCTTC	CASSQTSGGASYNEQFF
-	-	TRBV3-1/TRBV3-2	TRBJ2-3	TGTGCCAGCAGTCCCGGGGGTACGCAGTATTTT	CASSPGGTQYF
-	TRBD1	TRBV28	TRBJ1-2	TGTGCCAGCAGCCGGGACAGGGTAGGTGGCTACACCTTC	CASSRDRVGGYTF
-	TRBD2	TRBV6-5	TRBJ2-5	TGTGCCAGCAGTTACAGGACTAGCAGCGGGACCCAGTACTTC	CASSYRTSSGTQYF
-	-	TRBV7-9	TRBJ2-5	TGTGCCAGCAGCCAAGCGCAGGGCACAGAGACCCAGTACTTC	CASSQAQGTETQYF
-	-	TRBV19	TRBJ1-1	TGTGCCAGTAGTATAGAGGGCCGGATGAACACTGAAGCTTTCTTT	CASSIEGRMNTEAFF
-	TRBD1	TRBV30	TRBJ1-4	TGTGCCTGGACCCGGACAGGGGGTGAAAAACTGTTTTTT	CAWTRTGGEKLFF
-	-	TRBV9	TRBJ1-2	TGTGCCAGCAGCGGATTCACTAGGACGGAGAGCTATGGCTACACCTTC	CASSGFTRTESYGYTF
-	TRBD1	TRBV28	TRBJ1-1	TGTGCCAGCACCCAAACGGGACAGGGGAGCACTGAAGCTTTCTTT	CASTQTGQGSTEAFF
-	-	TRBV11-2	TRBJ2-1	TGTGCCAGCAGCTTAGATTGGGGCGCCTACAATGAGCAGTTCTTC	CASSLDWGAYNEQFF
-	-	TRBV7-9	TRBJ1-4	TGTGCCAGCAGCTTAGTCCGGCAGGGTGGGGAAAAACTGTTTTTT	CASSLVRQGGEKLFF
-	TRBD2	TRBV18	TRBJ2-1	TGTGCCAGCTCACCACTGAATAGCGGGGGGCCAAATGAGCAGTTCTTC	CASSPLNSGGPNEQFF
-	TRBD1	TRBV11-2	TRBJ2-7	TGTGCCAGCAGCTTAGAAACAGGGGGGGAGCAGTACTTC	CASSLETGGEQYF
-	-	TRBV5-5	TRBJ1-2	TGTGCCAGCAGCTTGGACAGGAACTATGGCTACACCTTC	CASSLDRNYGYTF
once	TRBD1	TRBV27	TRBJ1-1	TGTGCCAGCAGTTCTCAGGGGGGCGGTGATGCTTTCTTT	CASSSQGGGDAFF
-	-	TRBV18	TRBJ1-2	TGTGCCAGCTCAGGAGGCTACAGGGTCGCTGGGGGCTACACCTTC	CASSGGYRVAGGYTF
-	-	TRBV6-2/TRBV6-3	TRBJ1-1	TGTGCCAGCAGTTACCCCCAAAGGGGCGCTGAAGCTTTCTTT	CASSYPQRGAEAFF
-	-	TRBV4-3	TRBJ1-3	TGCGCCAGCAGCCAAGACAGGGGCGTTGGAAACACCATATATTTT	CASSQDRGVGNTIYF
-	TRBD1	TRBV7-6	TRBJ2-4	TGTGCCAGCAGCGGTAACAATCCGGGACAGAGAAACATTCAGTACTTC	CASSGNNPGQRNIQYF
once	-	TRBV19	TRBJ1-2	TGTGCCAGTAGTATAGATCGGGGACATGGAAACTATGGCTACACCTTC	CASSIDRGHGNYGYTF
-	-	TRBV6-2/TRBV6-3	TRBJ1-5	TGTGCCAGCAGTTACTCGAGCGGGGCGGGCAATCAGCCCCAGCATTTT	CASSYSSGAGNQPQHF
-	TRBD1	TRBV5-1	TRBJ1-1	TGCGCCAGCAGCCTACAGGGGGCAGCCACTGAAGCTTTCTTT	CASSLQGAATEAFF
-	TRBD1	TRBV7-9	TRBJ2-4	TGTGCCAGCGGCGAGGCAGGGACAGGGATGGCCAAAAACATTCAGTACTTC	CASGEAGTGMAKNIQYF
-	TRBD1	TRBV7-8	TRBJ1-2	TGTGCCAGCAGTTTAGGGGGCGGTTATGGCTACACCTTC	CASSLGGGYGYTF
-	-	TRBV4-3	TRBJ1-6	TGCGCCAGCAGCCAAGATTCACAGGGCCATAATTCACCCCTCCACTTT	CASSQDSQGHNSPLHF
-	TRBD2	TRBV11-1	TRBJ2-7	TGTGCCAGCAGCTTAGCCGGGACTAGCGGATACGAGCAGTACTTC	CASSLAGTSGYEQYF
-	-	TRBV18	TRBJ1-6	TGTGCCAGCTCCCCTGACGAGGGTTCACCCCTCCACTTT	CASSPDEGSPLHF
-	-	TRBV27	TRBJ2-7	TGTGCCAGCAGTTTAGCGGGGAAGGGCTCCGAGCAGTACTTC	CASSLAGKGSEQYF
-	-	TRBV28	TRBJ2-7	TGTGCCAGCAGGCCTCCGGGAGTACCCGCCTACGAGCAGTACTTC	CASRPPGVPAYEQYF
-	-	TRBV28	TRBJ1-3	TGTGCCAGCAGCCGGGGAGTAAGCTCTGGAAACACCATATATTTT	CASSRGVSSGNTIYF
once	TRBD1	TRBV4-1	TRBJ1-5	TGCGCCAGCAGCCAAGAAGTACAGGGGAGCCAGCCCCAGCATTTT	CASSQEVQGSQPQHF
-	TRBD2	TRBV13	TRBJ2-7	TGTGCCAGCAGCTTGGGTGGGCGGGGGTTTAGAAACGAGCAGTACTTC	CASSLGGRGFRNEQYF
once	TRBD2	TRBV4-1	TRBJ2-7	TGCGCCAGCAGCCAAGCCCCACTAGCGGGGGGGACCTACGAGCAGTACTTC	CASSQAPLAGGTYEQYF
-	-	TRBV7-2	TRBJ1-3	TGTGCCAGCAGCTTAAATCCGTTCTCTGGAAACACCATATATTTT	CASSLNPFSGNTIYF
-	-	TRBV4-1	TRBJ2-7	TGCGCCAGCAGCCATCCCAACTACGAGCAGTACTTC	CASSHPNYEQYF
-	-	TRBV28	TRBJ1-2	TGTGCCAGCAGCGAAGGCAGGGGCATCGGCTACACCTTC	CASSEGRGIGYTF
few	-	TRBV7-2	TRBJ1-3	TGTGCCAGCAGGCCGACAGTGGCTGGAAACACCATATATTTT	CASRPTVAGNTIYF
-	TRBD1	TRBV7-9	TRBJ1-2	TGTGCCAGCAGCTTAACACGGGACAGGGGGTATGGCTACACCTTC	CASSLTRDRGYGYTF
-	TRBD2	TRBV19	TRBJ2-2	TGTGCCAGTAGTTACGGGACTAGCGGGGGTGCGAACACCGGGGAGCTGTTTTTT	CASSYGTSGGANTGELFF
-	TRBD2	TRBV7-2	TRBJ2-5	TGTGCCAGCAGCCCCGGGGTAGCGGGAGCGACCCAGTACTTC	CASSPGVAGATQYF
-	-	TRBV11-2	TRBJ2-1	TGTGCCAGCAGCTTAACCTCGCCAGGGAACAATGAGCAGTTCTTC	CASSLTSPGNNEQFF
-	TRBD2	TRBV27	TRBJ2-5	TGTGCCAGCAGTAGAAGCCCCACTAGCGTGGAGACCCAGTACTTC	CASSRSPTSVETQYF
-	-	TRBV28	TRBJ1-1	TGTGCCAGCACTACTCCCCCAATCACTGAAGCTTTCTTT	CASTTPPITEAFF
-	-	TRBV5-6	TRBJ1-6	TGTGCCAGCAATCGATGGGCGAGCTCCTATAATTCACCCCTCCACTTT	CASNRWASSYNSPLHF
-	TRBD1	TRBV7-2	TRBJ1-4	TGTGCCAGCAGTCCACAGGGGGCGGGTGAAAAACTGTTTTTT	CASSPQGAGEKLFF
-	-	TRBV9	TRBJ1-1	TGTGCCAGCAGCGTAGGATCGGGGGGCGTGAACACTGAAGCTTTCTTT	CASSVGSGGVNTEAFF
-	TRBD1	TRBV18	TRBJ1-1	TGTGCCAGCTCACAAGGGACAGGGGGGTTCGGCACTGAAGCTTTCTTT	CASSQGTGGFGTEAFF
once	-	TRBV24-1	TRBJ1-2	TGTGCCACCAGTGACGGTGACAGTTACTATGGCTACACCTTC	CATSDGDSYYGYTF
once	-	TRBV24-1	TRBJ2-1	TGTGCCACCAGTGATTTCTCCGGAGGAGGGGTCAATGAGCAGTTCTTC	CATSDFSGGGVNEQFF
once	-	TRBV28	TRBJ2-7	TGTGCCAGCAGTTTGAGCCTCCTCTTGAACGAGCAGTACTTC	CASSLSLLLNEQYF
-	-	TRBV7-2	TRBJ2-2	TGTGCCAGCAGCCCTCGATGGCCCTCGAACACCGGGGAGCTGTTTTTT	CASSPRWPSNTGELFF